This T cell receptor (beta chain) was obtained from a study of shared clonotypes between healthy human individuals. Original analysis: Filtering differed since immunoSEQ provided only junctions, with no quality scores. Method: immunoSEQ multiplex PCR; TCRdb's copy keeps in-frame clones and lacks some. V and J calls and clone size come straight from that table; D and trimming were deduced from the DNA. The sample records roughly 1 million clones, approximately 76% being singletons. On this clone: Its specificity is unknown.

Findings and caveats of the study: Researchers found naive subsets generally carried larger estimated richness than memory subsets. Shared clonotypes across all four donors exceeded non-shared ones in generation probability. Sequencing depth was a factor that was expected to affect clonotype sharing among donors.

The source material was memory CD4+ T cells sorted from blood. Described subset: CD45RA-negative fraction. This sequence was found in a man between 18 and 29 years old in good health.

The CDR3 DNA reads as TGCGCCAGCAGCTTGCGGCAGGGAACCACAGATACGCAGTATTTT. Encoded protein: CASSLRQGTTDTQYF. V and J are TRBV5-1 and TRBJ2-3, with TRBD1 as a possible D gene (5 bases). This CDR3 region has 15 residues. Per the germline V gene, CDR1 is SGHRS and CDR2 is YFSETQ. V was clipped by 1 base and J by 2 bases, with 11 bases between them.